This T cell receptor beta chain emerged from a study of blood T cell repertoires in COVID-19. Assay used: immunoSEQ multiplex PCR; TCRdb lists only in-frame clones, some missing. The sample includes some 200,000 clones, 70% to 85% of them seen just once. CDR1 is KGHDR, CDR2 SFDVKD, per germline. Trimming left V 2 bases short and J 0 bases short, with 25 bases between. The CDR3 is 20 residues long. The sample was peripheral blood. This TCR was sampled from a woman in her forties who had recovered from COVID-19. V is TRBV24-1 and J is TRBJ2-7, with D possibly being TRBD1 (6 bases). CDR3 in DNA: TGTGCCACCAGTGATTCACAGGGCAAGCCGCTTTTGCGAAGCTCCTACGAGCAGTACTTC. The encoded protein is CATSDSQGKPLLRSSYEQYF.